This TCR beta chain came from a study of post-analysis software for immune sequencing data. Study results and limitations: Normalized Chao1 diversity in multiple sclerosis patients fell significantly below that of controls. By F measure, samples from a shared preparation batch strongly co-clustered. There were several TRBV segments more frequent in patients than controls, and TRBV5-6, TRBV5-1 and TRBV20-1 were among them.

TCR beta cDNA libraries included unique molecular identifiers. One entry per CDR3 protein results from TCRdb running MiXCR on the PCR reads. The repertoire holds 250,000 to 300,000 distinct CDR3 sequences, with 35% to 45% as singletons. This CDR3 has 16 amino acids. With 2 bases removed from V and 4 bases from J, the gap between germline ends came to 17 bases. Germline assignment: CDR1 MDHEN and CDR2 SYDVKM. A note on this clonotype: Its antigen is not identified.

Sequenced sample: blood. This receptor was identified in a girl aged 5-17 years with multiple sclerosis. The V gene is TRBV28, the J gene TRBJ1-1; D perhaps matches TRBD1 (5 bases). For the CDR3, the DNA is TGTGCCAGCAGTTTAGAGGGGCCCATGGGAATCACTGAAGCTTTCTTT. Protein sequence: CASSLEGPMGITEAFF.